This entry describes one T cell receptor beta chain. The primer mix had 60 Vbeta and 13 Jbeta primers. As originally analysed: A follow-up analysis tallied 70 million to 80 million unique TCR beta chains, approximately 11 million shared. The assay was immunoSEQ multiplex PCR, and TCRdb's table has in-frame clones only and misses some. That table gives V, J and clone size, and the DNA gave D and trimming. The sample includes some 150,000 clones, under 75% of them seen just once. These data belong to a study of cytomegalovirus exposure and HLA in healthy donors. Across the study: HLA-typed donors contributed 65 million to 95 million unique TCRs, which were held in an early data release.

CDR1 and CDR2 from the germline V gene are PRHDT and FYEKMQ (reference sequence). Germline trimming cut 8 bases from V and 1 base from J; bases unmatched to any gene: 11. The CDR3 is 16 amino acids. This receptor was taken from an older woman in good health and CMV-seropositive. The gene calls are TRBV13 and TRBJ2-4; 7 positions match TRBD2. Material for sequencing was PBMCs. The CDR3 spells CASSRLGGWAKNIQYF. The DNA of the CDR3 is TGTGCCAGCTCCCGATTGGGGGGGTGGGCCAAAAACATTCAGTACTTC.